This T cell receptor (beta chain) was identified in a study of identical twins. Broader study findings: Conclusions came from cross-sectional statistical analysis, not from following the same donors.

This clonotype was detected only a few times. Antigen: not known. TCRdb re-called the 5' RACE reads through MiXCR, storing one row per CDR3 protein. This sample yields about 100,000 distinct CDR3 sequences, of which roughly 6% are seen a single time; around 12% belongs to the top ten. The CDR3 totals 17 residues. The V segment lost 1 base and the J segment 3 bases; nucleotides outside the gene matches: 9. The germline gives CDR1 LGHNA, CDR2 YNFKEQ. The clonotype comes from a woman aged 45-65 years in good health. The J gene is TRBJ2-3, the V gene TRBV4-2; 8 positions agree with TRBD2. Sample: memory T cells sorted from blood. The chain's CDR3 is CASSQGSLSGSTDTQYF. The CDR3 DNA follows: TGTGCCAGCAGCCAAGGAAGCCTAAGCGGGAGTACAGATACGCAGTATTTT.